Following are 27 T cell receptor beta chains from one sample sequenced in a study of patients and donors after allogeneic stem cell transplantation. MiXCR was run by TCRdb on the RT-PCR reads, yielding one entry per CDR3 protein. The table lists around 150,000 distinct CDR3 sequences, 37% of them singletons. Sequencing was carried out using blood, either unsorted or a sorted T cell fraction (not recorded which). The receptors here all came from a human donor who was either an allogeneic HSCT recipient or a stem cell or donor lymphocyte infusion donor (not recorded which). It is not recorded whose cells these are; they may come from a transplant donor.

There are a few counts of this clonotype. This chain's CDR3 is CASSSSGTDKNIQYF. The CDR3 DNA reads TGTGCCAGCAGCTCATCCGGGACAGACAAAAACATTCAGTACTTC. The V and J genes are TRBV9 and TRBJ2-4, with 7 bases aligning to TRBD1. The ends lost 4 bases at V and 3 bases at J; junction bases unmatched: 7. This CDR3 region has 15 residues. The germline CDR1 and CDR2 sequences are SGDLS and YYNGEE.

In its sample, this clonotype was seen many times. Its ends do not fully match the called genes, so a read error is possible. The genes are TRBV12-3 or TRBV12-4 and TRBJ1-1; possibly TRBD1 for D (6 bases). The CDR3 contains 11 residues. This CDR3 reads CASSLRGGPIF. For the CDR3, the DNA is TGTGCCAGCAGTTTAAGGGGGGGTCCGATCTTT.

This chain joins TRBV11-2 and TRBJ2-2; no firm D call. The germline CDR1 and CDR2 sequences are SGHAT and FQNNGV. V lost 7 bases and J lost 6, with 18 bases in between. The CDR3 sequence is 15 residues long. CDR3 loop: CASTQKPLLAGELFF. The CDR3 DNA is TGTGCCAGCACCCAGAAACCACTTTTAGCCGGGGAGCTGTTTTTT.

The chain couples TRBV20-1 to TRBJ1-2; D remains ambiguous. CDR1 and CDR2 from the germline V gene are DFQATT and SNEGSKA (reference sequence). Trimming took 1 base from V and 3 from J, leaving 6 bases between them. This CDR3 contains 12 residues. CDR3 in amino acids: CSARVQDYGYTF. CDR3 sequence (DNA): TGCAGTGCTAGAGTCCAAGACTATGGCTACACCTTC.

CDR3 DNA: TGCAGCGTTGAATTGTGGAGGGGACACAATGAGCAGTTCTTC. The encoded protein is CSVELWRGHNEQFF. The J gene is TRBJ2-1, the V gene TRBV29-1; possibly TRBD2 for D (6 bases). Looked up from germline, CDR1 is SQVTM and CDR2 is ANQGSEA. This CDR3 has 14 amino acids. The germline V and J ends were trimmed by 2 bases and 5 bases, with 13 bases remaining between them.

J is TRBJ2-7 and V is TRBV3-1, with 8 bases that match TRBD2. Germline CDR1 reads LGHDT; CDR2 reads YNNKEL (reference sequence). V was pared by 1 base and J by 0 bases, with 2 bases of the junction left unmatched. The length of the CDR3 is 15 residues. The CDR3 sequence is CASSQAGTSSYEQYF. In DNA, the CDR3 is TGTGCCAGCAGCCAAGCCGGGACTAGCTCCTACGAGCAGTACTTC.

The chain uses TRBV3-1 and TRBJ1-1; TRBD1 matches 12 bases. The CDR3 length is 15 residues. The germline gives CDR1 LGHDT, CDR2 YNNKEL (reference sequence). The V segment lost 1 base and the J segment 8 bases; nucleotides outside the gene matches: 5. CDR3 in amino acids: CASSQGTGTGGEAFF. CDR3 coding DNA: TGTGCCAGCAGCCAAGGAACCGGGACAGGGGGCGAAGCTTTCTTT.

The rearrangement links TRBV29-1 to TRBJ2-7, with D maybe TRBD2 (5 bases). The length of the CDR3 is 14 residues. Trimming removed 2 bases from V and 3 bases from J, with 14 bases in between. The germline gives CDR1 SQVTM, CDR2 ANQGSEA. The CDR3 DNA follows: TGCAGCGTTGAAAGAGGGAGCACAGACTACGAGCAGTACTTC. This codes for CSVERGSTDYEQYF.

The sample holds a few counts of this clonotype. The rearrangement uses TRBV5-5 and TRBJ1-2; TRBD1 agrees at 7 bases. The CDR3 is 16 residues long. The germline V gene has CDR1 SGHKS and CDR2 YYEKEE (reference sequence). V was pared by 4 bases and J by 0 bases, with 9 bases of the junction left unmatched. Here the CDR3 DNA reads TGTGCCAGCAGCCTCGGGACAGCCAAACCTAACTATGGCTACACCTTC. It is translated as CASSLGTAKPNYGYTF.

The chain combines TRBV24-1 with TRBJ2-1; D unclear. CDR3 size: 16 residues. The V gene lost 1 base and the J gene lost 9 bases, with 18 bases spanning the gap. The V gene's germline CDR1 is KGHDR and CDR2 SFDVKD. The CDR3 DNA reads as TGTGCCACCAGTGATTTAGCTACCTCGGGTTTAGGTGAGCAGTTCTTC. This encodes CATSDLATSGLGEQFF.

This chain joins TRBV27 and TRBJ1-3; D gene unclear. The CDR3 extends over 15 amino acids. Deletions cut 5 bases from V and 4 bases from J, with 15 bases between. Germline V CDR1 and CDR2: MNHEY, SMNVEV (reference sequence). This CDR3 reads CASSPPRTHGNTIYF. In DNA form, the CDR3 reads TGTGCCAGCAGTCCGCCAAGGACTCACGGAAACACCATATATTTT.

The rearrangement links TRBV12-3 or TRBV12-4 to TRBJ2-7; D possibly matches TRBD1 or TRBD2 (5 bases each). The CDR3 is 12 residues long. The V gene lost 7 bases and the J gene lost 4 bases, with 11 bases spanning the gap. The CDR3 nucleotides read TGTGCCAGCAAAGACAGAGGGTACGAGCAGTACTTC. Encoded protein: CASKDRGYEQYF.

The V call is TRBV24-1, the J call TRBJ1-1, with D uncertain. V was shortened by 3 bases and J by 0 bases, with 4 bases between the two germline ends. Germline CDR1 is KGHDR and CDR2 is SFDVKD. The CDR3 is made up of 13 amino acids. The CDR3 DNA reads TGTGCCACCAGTGATCCTTTGAACACTGAAGCTTTCTTT. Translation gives CATSDPLNTEAFF.

CDR3 loop: CASSQVRAHYGYTF. CDR3 sequence (DNA): TGTGCCAGCAGCCAAGTACGAGCCCACTATGGCTACACCTTC. The chain uses TRBV3-1 and TRBJ1-2; D remains unclear. Germline CDR1 and CDR2: LGHDT and YNNKEL (reference sequence). The CDR3 runs to 14 residues. The V end lost 1 base, the J end lost 3 bases, and 9 bases lay between the germline ends.

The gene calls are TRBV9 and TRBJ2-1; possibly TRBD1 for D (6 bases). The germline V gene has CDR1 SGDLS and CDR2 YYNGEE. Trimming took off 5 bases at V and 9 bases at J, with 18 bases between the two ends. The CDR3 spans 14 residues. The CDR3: CASRYSGDRGEQFF. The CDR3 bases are TGTGCCAGCAGGTACTCAGGGGATCGAGGTGAGCAGTTCTTC.

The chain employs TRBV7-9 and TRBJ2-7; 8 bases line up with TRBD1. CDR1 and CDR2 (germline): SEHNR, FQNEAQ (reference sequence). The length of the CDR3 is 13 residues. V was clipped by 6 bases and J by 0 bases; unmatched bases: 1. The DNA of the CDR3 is TGTGCCAGCAGTGGACAGGGCTCCTACGAGCAGTACGTC. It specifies CASSGQGSYEQYV.

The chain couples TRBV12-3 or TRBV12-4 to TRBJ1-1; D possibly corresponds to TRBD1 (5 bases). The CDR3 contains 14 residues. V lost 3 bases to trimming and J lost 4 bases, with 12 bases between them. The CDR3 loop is CASSFAGMITEAFF. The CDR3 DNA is TGTGCCAGCAGTTTCGCAGGGATGATCACTGAAGCTTTCTTT.

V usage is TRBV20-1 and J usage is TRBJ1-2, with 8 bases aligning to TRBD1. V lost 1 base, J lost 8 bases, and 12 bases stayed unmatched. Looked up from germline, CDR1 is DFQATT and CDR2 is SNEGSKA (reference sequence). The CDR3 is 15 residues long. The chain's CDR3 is CSARVLKDREGGYTF. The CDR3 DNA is TGCAGTGCTAGAGTCCTGAAGGACAGGGAGGGAGGCTACACCTTC.

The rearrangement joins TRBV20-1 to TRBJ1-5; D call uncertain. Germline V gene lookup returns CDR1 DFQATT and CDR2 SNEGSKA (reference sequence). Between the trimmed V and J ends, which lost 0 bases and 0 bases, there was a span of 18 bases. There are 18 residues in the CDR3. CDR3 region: CSARDREAADPSNQPQHF. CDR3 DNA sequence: TGCAGTGCTAGAGATCGGGAGGCAGCAGACCCTAGCAATCAGCCCCAGCATTTT.

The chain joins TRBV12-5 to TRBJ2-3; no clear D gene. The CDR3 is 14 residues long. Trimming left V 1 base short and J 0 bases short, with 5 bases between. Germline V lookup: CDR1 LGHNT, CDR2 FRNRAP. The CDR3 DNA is TGTGCTAGTGGTTTGGGGCACAGCACAGATACGCAGTATTTT. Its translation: CASGLGHSTDTQYF. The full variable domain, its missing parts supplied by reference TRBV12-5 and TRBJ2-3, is DARVTQTPRHKVTEMGQEVTMRCQPILGHNTVFWYRQTMMQGLELLAYFRNRAPLDDSGMPKDRFSAEMPDATLATLKIQPSEPRDSAVYFCASGLGHSTDTQYFGPGTRLTVL.

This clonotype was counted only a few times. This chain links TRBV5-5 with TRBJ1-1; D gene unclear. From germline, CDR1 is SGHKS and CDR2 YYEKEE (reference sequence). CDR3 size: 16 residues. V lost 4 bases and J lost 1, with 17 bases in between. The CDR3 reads CASSPPGMTSNTEAFF. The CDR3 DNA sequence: TGTGCCAGCAGCCCTCCCGGGATGACATCGAACACTGAAGCTTTCTTT.

The CDR3 loop reads CASSVGTSGGVQETQYF. The CDR3, as DNA: TGTGCCAGCAGCGTAGGAACTAGCGGGGGGGTCCAAGAGACCCAGTACTTC. The gene calls are TRBV9 and TRBJ2-5; 13 bases align to TRBD2. Germline CDR1 SGDLS, CDR2 YYNGEE. J lost 1 base, V lost 0 bases, and 3 bases had no gene match. The CDR3 runs 17 residues.

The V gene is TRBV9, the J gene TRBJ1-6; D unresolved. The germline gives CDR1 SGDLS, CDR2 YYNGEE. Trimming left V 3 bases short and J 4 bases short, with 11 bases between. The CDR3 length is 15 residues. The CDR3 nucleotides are TGTGCCAGCAGCGAGGGTGTAGATTATAATTCACCCCTCCACTTT. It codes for CASSEGVDYNSPLHF.

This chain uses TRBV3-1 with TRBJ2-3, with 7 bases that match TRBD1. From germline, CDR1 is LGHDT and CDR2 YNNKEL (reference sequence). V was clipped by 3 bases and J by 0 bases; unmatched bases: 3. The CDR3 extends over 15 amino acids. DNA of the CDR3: TGTGCCAGCAGCCAGAGGACAGGTAGCACAGATACGCAGTATTTT. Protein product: CASSQRTGSTDTQYF.

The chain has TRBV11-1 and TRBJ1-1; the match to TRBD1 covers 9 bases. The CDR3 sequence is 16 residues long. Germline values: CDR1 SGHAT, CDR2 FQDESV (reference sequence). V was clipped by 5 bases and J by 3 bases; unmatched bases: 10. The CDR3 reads CASSTTPGQGDTEAFF. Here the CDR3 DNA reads TGTGCCAGCAGCACCACTCCGGGACAGGGCGACACTGAAGCTTTCTTT.

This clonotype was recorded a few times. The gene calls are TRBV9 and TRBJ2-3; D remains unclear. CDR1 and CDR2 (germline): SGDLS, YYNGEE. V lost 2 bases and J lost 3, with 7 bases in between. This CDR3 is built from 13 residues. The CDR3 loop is CASSVESTDTQYF. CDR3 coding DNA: TGTGCCAGCAGCGTTGAGTCTACAGATACGCAGTATTTT.

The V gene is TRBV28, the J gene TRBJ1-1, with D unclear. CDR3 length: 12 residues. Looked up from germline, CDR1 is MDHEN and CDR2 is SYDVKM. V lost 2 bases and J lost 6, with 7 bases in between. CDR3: CASSLMPPEAFF. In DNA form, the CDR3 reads TGTGCCAGCAGTTTAATGCCACCTGAAGCTTTCTTT.